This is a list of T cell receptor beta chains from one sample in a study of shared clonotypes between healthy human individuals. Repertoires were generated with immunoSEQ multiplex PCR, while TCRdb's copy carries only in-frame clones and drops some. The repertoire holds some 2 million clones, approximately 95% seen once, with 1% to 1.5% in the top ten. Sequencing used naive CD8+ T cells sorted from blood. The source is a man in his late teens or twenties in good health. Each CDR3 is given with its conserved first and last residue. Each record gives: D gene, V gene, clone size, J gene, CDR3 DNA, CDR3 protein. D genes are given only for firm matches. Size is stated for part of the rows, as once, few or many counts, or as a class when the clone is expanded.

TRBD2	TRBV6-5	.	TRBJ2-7	TGTGCCCTGCAAAAGATGGGGGAGGGCCCCTACGAGCAGTACTTC	CALQKMGEGPYEQYF
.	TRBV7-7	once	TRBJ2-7	TGTGCTAGCAGCTTAGCCGAAGGGTACGAGCAGTACTTC	CASSLAEGYEQYF
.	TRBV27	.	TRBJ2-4	TGTGCCAGCAGTTTATCGACACTTACCAAAAACATTCAGTACTTC	CASSLSTLTKNIQYF
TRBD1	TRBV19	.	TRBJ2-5	TGTGCCAGTAGTACATCGAGAAACAGGGGTCAACAAGAGACCCAGTACTTC	CASSTSRNRGQQETQYF
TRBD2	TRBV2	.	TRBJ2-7	TGTGCCAGCAGCCTCACTAGCGGGAGCTCCTACGAGCAGTACTTC	CASSLTSGSSYEQYF
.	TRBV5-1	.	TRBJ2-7	TGCGCCAGCAGCTTGGAAGAAAGGTACGAGCAGTACTTC	CASSLEERYEQYF
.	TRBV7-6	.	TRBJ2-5	TGTGCCAGCAGCTCCACCCCGGCGGAGGAGACCCAGTACTTC	CASSSTPAEETQYF
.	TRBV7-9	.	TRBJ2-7	TGTGCCAGCAGCTTAGGCGAGACGGCGATCTCCTACGAGCAGTACTTC	CASSLGETAISYEQYF
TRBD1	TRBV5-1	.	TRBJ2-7	TGCGCCAGCACTATCACAGGGGGATCCTACGAGCAGTACTTC	CASTITGGSYEQYF
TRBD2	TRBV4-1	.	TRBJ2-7	TGCGCCAGCAGCCAAGACCCCGGGACTAGCGTAACCTACGAGCAGTACTTC	CASSQDPGTSVTYEQYF
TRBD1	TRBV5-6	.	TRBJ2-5	TGTGCCAGCAGCTGGGGGACAGGGTGGGCCGAGACCCAGTACTTC	CASSWGTGWAETQYF
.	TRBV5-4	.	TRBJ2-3	TGTGCCAGCAGCTTTTTTGGGGGTACAGATACGCAGTATTTT	CASSFFGGTDTQYF
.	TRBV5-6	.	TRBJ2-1	TGTGCCAGCAGCTTGGAAGGTAGTCCCTACAATGAGCAGTTCTTC	CASSLEGSPYNEQFF
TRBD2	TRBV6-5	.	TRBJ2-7	TGTGCCAGCAGTTATGGGACTAGCGGGACCTACGAGCAGTACTTC	CASSYGTSGTYEQYF
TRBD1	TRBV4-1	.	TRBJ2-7	TGCGCCAGCAGCCCATGGGGACAGGAGGTCCTCGTGGTCCACGAGCAGTACTTC	CASSPWGQEVLVVHEQYF
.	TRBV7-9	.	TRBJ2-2	TGTGCCAGCAGTCTTCAAGGGGTCACCGGGGAGCTGTTTTTT	CASSLQGVTGELFF
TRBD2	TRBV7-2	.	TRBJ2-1	TGTGCCAGCAGCTTTCGTGGGAGGGTTCTGTCCTACAATGAGCAGTTCTTC	CASSFRGRVLSYNEQFF
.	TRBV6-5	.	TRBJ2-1	TGTGCCAGCAGTTCCCCGATGTACAGATACAATGAGCAGTTCTTC	CASSSPMYRYNEQFF
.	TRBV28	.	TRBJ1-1	TGTGCCAGCAACACACCCAGGGCCTTACTGAACACTGAAGCTTTCTTT	CASNTPRALLNTEAFF
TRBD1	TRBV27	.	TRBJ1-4	TGTGCCAGCAGCGGACAGGGTCCGGAAAAACTGTTTTTT	CASSGQGPEKLFF
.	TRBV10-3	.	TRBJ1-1	TGTGCCATCAGTGATGGCAGCAACACTGAAGCTTTCTTT	CAISDGSNTEAFF
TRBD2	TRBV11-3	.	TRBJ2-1	TGTGCCAGCAGCTCGCGGGAGGGGAACAATGAGCAGTTCTTC	CASSSREGNNEQFF